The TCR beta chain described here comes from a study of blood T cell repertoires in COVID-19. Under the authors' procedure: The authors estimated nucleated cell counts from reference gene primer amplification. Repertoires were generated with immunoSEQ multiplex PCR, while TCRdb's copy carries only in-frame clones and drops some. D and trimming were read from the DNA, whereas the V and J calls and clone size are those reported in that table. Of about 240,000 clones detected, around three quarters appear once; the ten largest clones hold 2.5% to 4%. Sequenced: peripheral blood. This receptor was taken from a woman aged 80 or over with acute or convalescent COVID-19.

The CDR3 loop reads CASSIQGANQPQHF. CDR3 bases: TGTGCCAGCAGTATCCAGGGTGCCAATCAGCCCCAGCATTTT. The chain carries TRBV2 and TRBJ1-5; maybe TRBD1 (5 bases). CDR3 length equals 14 residues. Germline CDR1 SNHLY, CDR2 FYNNEI. The V end lost 5 bases, the J end lost 3 bases, and 11 bases lay between the germline ends.